A single sample gave rise to the 27 T cell receptor beta chains below, sequenced in a study of blood T cell repertoires in COVID-19 (dated by TCRdb to the early 2020s). The library was produced with the immunoSEQ multiplex PCR assay. TCRdb mirrors the immuneACCESS table, restricted to in-frame sequences. Some clones are absent from its copies; in checked studies, under half trace to an unresolved V gene, and the reason for the others is unknown. The sample table lists 150,000 to 200,000 clones, around 90% of them with a count of one. 20% to 25% of the sample rests with the top ten. Specimen: peripheral blood. All receptors come from a man in his sixties with active or convalescent COVID-19.

The J gene is TRBJ1-1, the V gene TRBV6-6; 10 positions match TRBD1. Germline V CDR1 and CDR2: MNHNY, SVGAGI (reference sequence). The CDR3 covers 16 residues. J lost 6 bases, V lost 5 bases, and 12 bases had no gene match. The CDR3 loop reads CASSKTPGQGIPEAFF. The CDR3 region has the DNA TGTGCCAGCAGTAAAACCCCGGGACAGGGGATCCCTGAAGCTTTCTTT.

This sequence joins TRBV15 and TRBJ1-1; 9 bases line up with TRBD1. Germline values: CDR1 LNHNV, CDR2 YYDKDF (reference sequence). The CDR3 covers 17 residues. With V trimmed by 0 bases and J by 5 bases, 10 bases remained unmatched. CDR3 amino acids: CATSRDPLGTGRTEAFF. CDR3 bases: TGTGCCACCAGCAGAGACCCTCTCGGGACAGGGAGAACTGAAGCTTTCTTT.

This clone was seen just once. The chain has TRBV6-5 and TRBJ1-6; 9 nucleotides agree with TRBD1. Germline CDR1 and CDR2: MNHEY and SVGAGI. This CDR3 is built from 13 residues. Trimming at V came to 4 bases and at J to 12 bases, leaving 4 bases not matched to a gene. In nucleotides, the CDR3 is TGTGCCAGCAGTTGGGGACAGGGAAGACCCCTCCACTTT. This gives the protein CASSWGQGRPLHF.

As regards this clone: Other nucleotide sequences from this sample produce the same CDR3. This sequence joins TRBV2 and TRBJ1-1; TRBD1 aligns across 9 bases. V was pared by 5 bases and J by 5 bases, with 3 bases of the junction left unmatched. Germline CDR1 reads SNHLY; CDR2 reads FYNNEI. The CDR3 contains 13 residues. Here the CDR3 DNA reads TGTGCCAGCAGTCGACAGGGGGAGACTGAAGCTTTCTTT. Translated: CASSRQGETEAFF.

This clone has just one count. The chain is built from TRBV5-1 and TRBJ1-3; 7 nucleotides match TRBD1. Germline V gene data show CDR1 as SGHRS and CDR2 as YFSETQ. CDR3 length: 17 amino acids. With 4 bases clipped from V and 0 bases from J, the junction kept 10 bases outside the gene matches. The CDR3, as DNA: TGCGCCAGCAGCGGGGGACAGCCGGGGATCTCTGGAAACACCATATATTTT. Amino acid sequence: CASSGGQPGISGNTIYF.

The chain joins TRBV2 to TRBJ1-3, with TRBD1 identical over 8 bases. This CDR3 contains 14 residues. With V trimmed by 7 bases and J by 4 bases, 6 bases remained unmatched. The germline CDR1 and CDR2 sequences are SNHLY and FYNNEI. The CDR3, as DNA: TGTGCCAGCACCCTACAGGGGGGAGGAAACACCATATATTTT. As protein: CASTLQGGGNTIYF.

Only a few counts were recorded for this clone. The chain couples TRBV1 to TRBJ2-2; TRBD1 is the table's D call, not checked against the DNA. TRBV1 is annotated as a pseudogene. This CDR3 spans 16 amino acids. This chain's CDR3 is CTSSQDFRVNTGELFF. CDR3 sequence (DNA): TGCACCAGCAGCCAAGATTTCAGGGTGAACACCGGGGAGCTGTTTTTT.

The chain recombines TRBV6-5 with TRBJ1-1, with 8 bases lining up with TRBD1. The germline V gene has CDR1 MNHEY and CDR2 SVGAGI. The CDR3 extends over 15 amino acids. The J segment lost 4 bases and the V segment lost 6 bases, leaving 10 bases of the junction unmatched. CDR3: CASSLGQGRITEAFF. The CDR3 nucleotides are TGTGCCAGCAGCCTCGGACAGGGAAGAATCACTGAAGCTTTCTTT.

J is TRBJ1-2 and V is TRBV19; D call uncertain. Per germline, CDR1 LNHDA and CDR2 SQIVND (reference sequence). The CDR3 length is 13 residues. With 2 bases removed from V and 8 bases from J, the gap between germline ends came to 12 bases. CDR3 DNA: TGTGCCAGTAGTATACCTCAGACGGGAGGCTACACCTTC. Residues: CASSIPQTGGYTF.

The chain couples TRBV24-1 to TRBJ1-1; 8 nucleotides align to TRBD1. Germline CDR1 is KGHDR and CDR2 is SFDVKD. Trimming at V came to 9 bases and at J to 1 base, leaving 15 bases not matched to a gene. The CDR3 runs 17 residues. This CDR3 reads CATYIPGGSSPNTEAFF. The CDR3 DNA reads TGTGCCACCTACATCCCAGGGGGCTCAAGCCCGAACACTGAAGCTTTCTTT.

To note about this clone: Other DNA sequences from this sample encode an identical CDR3 as well. The rearrangement joins TRBV6-5 to TRBJ1-1; D remains ambiguous. The CDR3 totals 14 residues. Deletions cut 2 bases from V and 4 bases from J, with 11 bases between. Looked up from germline, CDR1 is MNHEY and CDR2 is SVGAGI. Here the CDR3 DNA reads TGTGCCAGCAGTTACCTGGCCCCGGGCACTGAAGCTTTCTTT. This encodes CASSYLAPGTEAFF.

This chain uses TRBV2 with TRBJ2-2, with 7 bases fitting TRBD1. V gave up 6 bases and J gave up 8 bases; unmatched junction bases: 9. From germline, CDR1 is SNHLY and CDR2 FYNNEI. The CDR3 totals 14 residues. The CDR3: CASRLGRDRGELFF. CDR3 coding DNA: TGTGCCAGCAGGCTTGGAAGGGACAGAGGGGAGCTGTTTTTT.

The chain is built from TRBV29-1 and TRBJ1-1; D unclear. The CDR3 spans 13 residues. Germline V gives CDR1 SQVTM, CDR2 ANQGSEA. Trimming cost V 1 base and J 7 bases, with 13 bases left between them. CDR3 DNA: TGCAGCGTTGAAGGGAGTAATTTCGGTGAAGCTTTCTTT. Translating gives CSVEGSNFGEAFF.

The chain uses TRBV7-6 and TRBJ2-1, with 10 bases identical to TRBD2. Germline V CDR1 and CDR2: SGHVS, FNYEAQ. V gave up 2 bases and J gave up 8 bases; unmatched junction bases: 6. CDR3 length equals 15 residues. The CDR3 protein is CASSLFSGGAHEQFF. CDR3 coding DNA: TGTGCCAGCAGCTTATTCAGCGGGGGGGCCCATGAGCAGTTCTTC.

This sequence joins TRBV6-5 and TRBJ1-2, with 11 nucleotides matching TRBD1. CDR1 and CDR2 from the germline V gene are MNHEY and SVGAGI. The CDR3 sequence is 13 residues long. V gave up 7 bases and J gave up 7 bases; unmatched junction bases: 5. The CDR3 protein is CASIMGQGGGYTF. The CDR3 nucleotides are TGTGCCAGCATCATGGGACAGGGGGGTGGCTACACCTTC.

The chain combines TRBV4-1 with TRBJ2-5; 10 bases are a match to TRBD2. This CDR3 contains 17 residues. CDR1 and CDR2 (germline): MGHRA, YSYEKL. The ends lost 0 bases at V and 5 bases at J; junction bases unmatched: 9. The chain's CDR3 is CASSQEGSGGARETQYF. The CDR3 DNA follows: TGCGCCAGCAGCCAAGAAGGGAGCGGGGGGGCTCGGGAGACCCAGTACTTC.

The genes are TRBV4-1 and TRBJ2-1; 7 bases match TRBD1. The CDR3 spans 15 residues. V gave up 4 bases and J gave up 9 bases; unmatched junction bases: 12. The V gene's germline CDR1 is MGHRA and CDR2 YSYEKL. Here the CDR3 reads CASSPWGRGKSEQFF. DNA of the CDR3: TGCGCCAGCAGCCCCTGGGGCAGGGGGAAGAGTGAGCAGTTCTTC.

This clone was seen ten or more times. The chain links TRBV24-1 to TRBJ2-5, with 7 bases that match TRBD2. Germline-derived CDR1 and CDR2 are KGHDR and SFDVKD. Trimming cost V 3 bases and J 5 bases; bases outside gene matches: 11. The CDR3 totals 16 residues. The CDR3: CATSDPSGADRETQYF. The CDR3 DNA is TGTGCCACCAGTGATCCCAGCGGGGCCGACCGGGAGACCCAGTACTTC.

V gene TRBV6-5 combines with J gene TRBJ2-2; 7 bases are a match to TRBD2. V lost 3 bases and J lost 1; bases outside the gene matches: 2. This CDR3 has 15 residues. The V gene's germline CDR1 is MNHEY and CDR2 SVGAGI. This CDR3 reads CASSYGRVNTGELFF. CDR3 in DNA: TGTGCCAGCAGTTATGGGAGGGTGAACACCGGGGAGCTGTTTTTT.

V is TRBV11-2 and J is TRBJ2-5; the match to TRBD2 covers 11 bases. The V gene end was trimmed by 8 bases and the J gene end by 5 bases; junction bases not matched to a gene: 13. Germline V gives CDR1 SGHAT, CDR2 FQNNGV. This CDR3 has 16 residues. CDR3 DNA: TGTGCCAGCTCCCCGGTGGTAGCGGGGGGGCGGGAGACCCAGTACTTC. It yields the protein CASSPVVAGGRETQYF.

The chain couples TRBV5-1 to TRBJ2-2; D not certain. This CDR3 has 14 residues. Trimming removed 2 bases at V and 1 base at J, with 6 bases between. Germline loops: CDR1 SGHRS, CDR2 YFSETQ. The CDR3 spells CASSLTRNTGELFF. CDR3 nucleotides: TGCGCCAGCAGCTTAACACGGAACACCGGGGAGCTGTTTTTT.

This clone showed up just once. This sequence joins TRBV11-2 and TRBJ2-2, with 8 bases aligning to TRBD1. V lost 8 bases, J lost 4 bases, and 9 bases stayed unmatched. CDR1 is SGHAT and CDR2 is FQNNGV in the germline V gene. This CDR3 spans 15 amino acids. The CDR3 bases are TGTGCCAGCGCCAGGGGGCAGGGACGCACCGGGGAGCTGTTTTTT. Its protein product is CASARGQGRTGELFF.

This clone was recorded only once. This chain joins TRBV29-1 and TRBJ1-1; no clear D. Per germline, CDR1 SQVTM and CDR2 ANQGSEA. V lost 5 bases, J lost 1 base, and 14 bases lay in between. The CDR3 is 14 amino acids. The CDR3, as DNA: TGCAGCGTTAAGGCGGGCCCGGCGAACACTGAAGCTTTCTTT. This codes for CSVKAGPANTEAFF.

The chain couples TRBV3-1 (or the pseudogene TRBV3-2) to TRBJ2-7, with 7 bases that match TRBD1. This CDR3 is 14 amino acids long. CDR1 and CDR2 (germline): LGHDT, YNNKEL (reference sequence). J was trimmed by 2 bases and V by 1 base; bases with no gene match: 2. CDR3 protein: CASSQVGQAYEQYF. CDR3 nucleotides: TGTGCCAGCAGCCAAGTTGGACAGGCCTACGAGCAGTACTTC.

V is TRBV29-1 and J is TRBJ1-3; 7 bases match TRBD1. Trimming cost V 4 bases and J 2 bases; bases outside gene matches: 2. This CDR3 spans 13 amino acids. Looked up from germline, CDR1 is SQVTM and CDR2 is ANQGSEA. CDR3 region: CSVGQGTGNTIYF. The CDR3 DNA sequence: TGCAGCGTTGGACAGGGTACTGGAAACACCATATATTTT.

The chain joins TRBV2 to TRBJ1-5; TRBD1 is a possible D gene (6 bases). Germline CDR1 SNHLY, CDR2 FYNNEI. This CDR3 region has 11 residues. Deletions cut 4 bases from V and 9 bases from J, with 7 bases between. CDR3 sequence (DNA): TGTGCCAGCAGTGTAGGGGGGCCCCAGCATTTT. Encoded protein: CASSVGGPQHF.

V and J are TRBV6-5 and TRBJ1-1; D unclear. Looked up from germline, CDR1 is MNHEY and CDR2 is SVGAGI. Trimming took off 2 bases at V and 2 bases at J, with 6 bases between the two ends. CDR3 length equals 13 residues. The CDR3 spells CASSYVPNTEAFF. The CDR3 nucleotides read TGTGCCAGCAGTTACGTCCCTAACACTGAAGCTTTCTTT.